The 12 T cell receptor beta chains given below trace back to one sample, sequenced in a study of cytomegalovirus exposure and HLA in healthy donors. Data came from immunoSEQ multiplex PCR; TCRdb stores just in-frame clones and leaves some out. The sample contains 95,000 to 150,000 clones, about 96% of which appear only once. The sequenced sample was PBMCs. These receptors all stem from a man younger than 35 in good health and CMV-seronegative.

This clone occurred once. The CDR3 DNA sequence: TGTGCCAGTAGTATGTTCCTCGATGAGCAGTTCTTC. This gives the protein CASSMFLDEQFF. This chain joins TRBV19 and TRBJ2-1; no clear D gene. CDR1 is LNHDA, CDR2 SQIVND, per germline (reference sequence). The CDR3 is made up of 12 amino acids. The ends were cut back, 3 bases at V and 8 bases at J, with 8 bases in the middle. Using reference TRBV19 and TRBJ2-1 for the parts outside the CDR3, the full variable domain is DGGITQSPKYLFRKEGQNVTLSCEQNLNHDAMYWYRQDPGQGLRLIYYSQIVNDFQKGDIAEGYSVSREKKESFPLTVTSAQKNPTAFYLCASSMFLDEQFFGPGTRLTVL.

The gene calls are TRBV7-2 and TRBJ2-2; TRBD1 aligns across 7 bases. The germline V gene has CDR1 SGHTA and CDR2 FQGNSA. The junction had 4 bases not matched to a gene; V was cut back by 7 bases and J by 5 bases. The CDR3 has 13 amino acids. The CDR3 bases are TGTGCCAGCAAATCGGGACAGACCGGGGAGCTGTTTTTT. Protein: CASKSGQTGELFF.

This chain joins TRBV7-2 and TRBJ1-5; D remains ambiguous. The CDR3 loop spans 14 amino acids. Trimming removed 4 bases at V and 1 base at J, with 8 bases between. Germline CDR1 SGHTA, CDR2 FQGNSA. The CDR3 sequence: CASSSDNSNQPQHF. The CDR3 DNA reads as TGTGCCAGCAGCTCAGATAACAGCAATCAGCCCCAGCATTTT.

This clone was detected a few times. The chain recombines TRBV18 with TRBJ2-5, with TRBD2 matching over 8 bases. V was pared by 1 base and J by 5 bases, with 12 bases of the junction left unmatched. CDR1 KGHSH and CDR2 LQKENI come from the germline V gene. CDR3 length equals 17 residues. CDR3 residues: CASSPRRVSRGGETQYF. Here the CDR3 DNA reads TGTGCCAGCTCACCACGTCGTGTATCCCGGGGGGGGGAGACCCAGTACTTC.

This clone was observed a handful of times. The chain carries TRBV9 and TRBJ2-7; TRBD2 is a possible D gene (6 bases). CDR1 is SGDLS, CDR2 YYNGEE, per germline. This CDR3 is 13 amino acids long. V was shortened by 0 bases and J by 6 bases, with 10 bases between the two germline ends. In DNA form, the CDR3 reads TGTGCCAGCAGCGTAGATGCGGGGCGCGAGCAGTACTTC. Encoded protein: CASSVDAGREQYF.

This CDR3 reads CASQEAGDEKLFF. CDR3 nucleotide sequence: TGTGCCAGCCAGGAGGCAGGGGATGAAAAACTGTTTTTT. This sequence joins TRBV28 and TRBJ1-4, with D possibly matching TRBD1 (6 bases). Trimming took off 8 bases at V and 6 bases at J, with 13 bases between the two ends. From germline, CDR1 is MDHEN and CDR2 SYDVKM. The CDR3 has 13 amino acids.

The chain joins TRBV29-1 to TRBJ2-5; 8 positions match TRBD2. Germline values: CDR1 SQVTM, CDR2 ANQGSEA. Trimming at V came to 3 bases and at J to 9 bases, leaving 15 bases not matched to a gene. CDR3 length: 15 amino acids. The chain's CDR3 is CSVDLVAGGPASQYF. The CDR3 DNA is TGCAGCGTTGATTTGGTGGCGGGAGGTCCAGCGTCCCAGTACTTC. The full variable domain, its missing parts supplied by reference TRBV29-1 and TRBJ2-5, is SAVISQKPSRDICQRGTSLTIQCQVDSQVTMMFWYRQQPGQSLTLIATANQGSEATYESGFVIDKFPISRPNLTFSTLTVSNMSPEDSSIYLCSVDLVAGGPASQYFGPGTRLLVL.

This clone was counted once. The gene calls are TRBV5-6 and TRBJ2-2; the match to TRBD2 covers 8 bases. Germline trimming cut 3 bases from V and 4 bases from J; bases unmatched to any gene: 11. The germline CDR1 and CDR2 sequences are SGHDT and YYEEEE. The CDR3 is made up of 17 amino acids. The CDR3 spells CASSWGALAGITGELFF. CDR3 DNA sequence: TGTGCCAGCAGCTGGGGGGCTCTAGCGGGTATCACCGGGGAGCTGTTTTTT.

The rearrangement uses TRBV27 and TRBJ2-1, with 12 bases fitting TRBD2. Per germline, CDR1 MNHEY and CDR2 SMNVEV (reference sequence). The CDR3 runs 15 residues. The V gene end was trimmed by 5 bases and the J gene end by 6 bases; junction bases not matched to a gene: 5. Here the CDR3 DNA reads TGTGCCAGCAGTCGGACTAGCGGGATGGCCAATGAGCAGTTCTTC. This translates into CASSRTSGMANEQFF.

The V call is TRBV7-9, the J call TRBJ2-3; the D gene is possibly TRBD1 (5 bases). The CDR3 loop spans 15 amino acids. Germline V gene data show CDR1 as SEHNR and CDR2 as FQNEAQ (reference sequence). Between the trimmed V and J ends, which lost 11 bases and 1 base, there was a span of 19 bases. The CDR3 sequence: CASRWGVAGTDTQYF. The CDR3, as DNA: TGTGCCTCGAGGTGGGGCGTTGCCGGCACAGATACGCAGTATTTT. Together with reference TRBV7-9 and TRBJ2-3, the CDR3 gives the full variable domain: DTGVSQNPRHKITKRGQNVTFRCDPISEHNRLYWYRQTLGQGPEFLTYFQNEAQLEKSRLLSDRFSAERPKGSFSTLEIQRTEQGDSAMYLCASRWGVAGTDTQYFGPGTRLTVL.

The gene calls are TRBV28 and TRBJ1-1; 7 nucleotides agree with TRBD1. Unmatched junction bases numbered 13, after V lost 10 bases and J lost 5 bases. CDR1 and CDR2 from the germline V gene are MDHEN and SYDVKM. This CDR3 contains 14 residues. This chain's CDR3 is CATTIDRVGTEAFF. DNA of the CDR3: TGTGCCACTACGATCGACAGGGTCGGGACTGAAGCTTTCTTT.

The CDR3 DNA reads as TGTGCCAGCAGTAAGACAGGGGGCCTAGGTGGCTACACCTTC. Its protein is CASSKTGGLGGYTF. The gene calls are TRBV2 and TRBJ1-2; 10 nucleotides match TRBD1. Germline V gene sequence: CDR1 SNHLY, CDR2 FYNNEI. The CDR3 has 14 residues. Trimming removed 5 bases from V and 7 bases from J; junction bases left unmatched: 7.